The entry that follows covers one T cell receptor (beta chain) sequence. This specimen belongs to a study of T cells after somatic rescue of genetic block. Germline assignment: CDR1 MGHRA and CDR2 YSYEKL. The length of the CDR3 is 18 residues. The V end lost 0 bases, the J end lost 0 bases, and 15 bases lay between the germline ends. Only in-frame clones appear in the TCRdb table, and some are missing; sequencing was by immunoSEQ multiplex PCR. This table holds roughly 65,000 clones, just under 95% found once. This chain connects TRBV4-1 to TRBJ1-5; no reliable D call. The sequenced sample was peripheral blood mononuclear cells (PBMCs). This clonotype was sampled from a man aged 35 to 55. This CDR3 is CASSQDREEEYSNQPQHF. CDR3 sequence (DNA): TGCGCCAGCAGCCAAGATCGAGAAGAAGAATATAGCAATCAGCCCCAGCATTTT.